This TCR beta chain was observed in a study of blood T cell repertoires in COVID-19. Study information: Sources were T cells, B-cell-depleted T cells, or PBMCs; the material itself was cDNA or gDNA.

Original handling: By means of reference gene primer amplification, nucleated cell counts were estimated. Assay: immunoSEQ multiplex PCR; the TCRdb copy retains only in-frame clones and omits some. V, J and clone size are taken as reported in that table, and D and trimming were inferred from the DNA itself. The sample lists more than 150,000 clones, about nine tenths seen once, with about 20% in the top ten. This clone came up many times. V lost 3 bases and J 1 base, leaving 8 bases between the germline ends. Germline CDR1 SGDLS, CDR2 YYNGEE. The CDR3 contains 13 residues. The receptor's source is a man aged 65-85 years with active or convalescent COVID-19. The gene calls are TRBV9 and TRBJ2-7; D remains ambiguous. Material for sequencing was peripheral blood. CDR3 DNA: TGTGCCAGCAGCGGTGCACTATCCTACGAGCAGTACTTC. Translated, it gives CASSGALSYEQYF.